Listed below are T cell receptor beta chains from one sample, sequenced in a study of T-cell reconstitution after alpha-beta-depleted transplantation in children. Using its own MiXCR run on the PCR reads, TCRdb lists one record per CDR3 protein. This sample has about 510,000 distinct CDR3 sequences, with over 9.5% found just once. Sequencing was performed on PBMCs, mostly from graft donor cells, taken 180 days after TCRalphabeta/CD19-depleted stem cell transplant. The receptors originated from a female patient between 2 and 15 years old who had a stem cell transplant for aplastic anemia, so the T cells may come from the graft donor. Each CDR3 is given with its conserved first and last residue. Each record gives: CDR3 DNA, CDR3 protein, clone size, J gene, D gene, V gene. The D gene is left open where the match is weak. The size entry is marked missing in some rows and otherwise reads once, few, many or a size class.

TGTGCCAGCAGCCAGATGACCCACAGGAGAAACTATGGCTACACCTTC	CASSQMTHRRNYGYTF	few	TRBJ1-2	.	TRBV6-1
TGTGCCACCAGCAGAGATCGAGCGTCTAGCGGGAGTTGGAGGGGCACAGATACGCAGTATTTT	CATSRDRASSGSWRGTDTQYF	.	TRBJ2-3	TRBD2	TRBV15
TGCAGTGCGAAACAGGGGGGAGGTCCACAAGAGACCCAGTACTTC	CSAKQGGGPQETQYF	few	TRBJ2-5	TRBD1	TRBV20-1
TGTGCCAGCAGCTTAATAGGGGTCTGGACTAGCGGGAGGACCTACGAGCAGTACTTC	CASSLIGVWTSGRTYEQYF	few	TRBJ2-7	TRBD2	TRBV11-2
TGTGCCAGCAGCCTCCTGGACGGAGGCTCTGGGGCCAACGTCCTGACTTTC	CASSLLDGGSGANVLTF	.	TRBJ2-6	.	TRBV7-8
TGTGCCAGCACCAGTGGGACAGGCAACCTCCTAGCCAAAAACATTCAGTACTTC	CASTSGTGNLLAKNIQYF	few	TRBJ2-4	TRBD1	TRBV12-3/TRBV12-4
TGTGCCAGCAGTTTAGGCCGCAGGGGAGGCGAGCAGTACTTC	CASSLGRRGGEQYF	.	TRBJ2-7	.	TRBV28
TGTGCCAGCAGTAGAATTACAGGGGATTTGAGAAATGAGCAGTTCTTC	CASSRITGDLRNEQFF	few	TRBJ2-1	TRBD1	TRBV6-1
TGTGCCAGCAAATTACCGGGACAGGTTTACGAGCAGTACTTC	CASKLPGQVYEQYF	few	TRBJ2-7	TRBD1	TRBV28
TGTGCCAGCAGTTGGTGGGGGGCAGGGGAGACCCAGTACTTC	CASSWWGAGETQYF	.	TRBJ2-5	.	TRBV12-3/TRBV12-4
TGTGCCAGCAGTTATCGCAGCTGGGCCCAGTACTTC	CASSYRSWAQYF	few	TRBJ2-5	.	TRBV12-3/TRBV12-4
TGTGCCAGCATGGGCGGACCCTGGGGACTCACCTGCCAAGAGACCCAGTACTTC	CASMGGPWGLTCQETQYF	.	TRBJ2-5	.	TRBV2
TGCAGCGTGAAGGGGGGCCAGGGGGGTTGGGAGACCCAGTACTTC	CSVKGGQGGWETQYF	.	TRBJ2-5	.	TRBV29-1
TGTGCCAGCAGGTTACTACCCTTGAGCTCCTACAATGAGCAGTTCTTC	CASRLLPLSSYNEQFF	.	TRBJ2-1	.	TRBV7-2
TGTGCCAGCAGCTTAGAAGGGCAGTATTTT	CASSLEGQYF	few	TRBJ2-3	.	TRBV7-2
TGCGCCAGCGGTCACATGGACCAAGAGACCCAGTACTTC	CASGHMDQETQYF	.	TRBJ2-5	.	TRBV5-1
TGTGCCAGCAGCTTATTGGTCCTTCTCTCTGGAAACACCATATATTTT	CASSLLVLLSGNTIYF	few	TRBJ1-3	.	TRBV7-9
TGCGCCAGCAGCCAAGATATAGGGAGCTCCTACAATGAGCAGTTCTTC	CASSQDIGSSYNEQFF	.	TRBJ2-1	.	TRBV4-1
TGCAGCGTTGAACCCGGGACTAGCGGGAGTTCTCACTCCTACAATGAGCAGTTCTTC	CSVEPGTSGSSHSYNEQFF	.	TRBJ2-1	TRBD2	TRBV29-1
TGCGCCAGCAGCCTGACAGGGCTTGACACTGAAGCTTTCTTT	CASSLTGLDTEAFF	few	TRBJ1-1	TRBD1	TRBV5-1
TGTGCCAGCAGTTTAGCTTCCCTTGACAGGGGGCTAGGTGGGGCCAACGTCCTGACTTTC	CASSLASLDRGLGGANVLTF	.	TRBJ2-6	TRBD1	TRBV12-3/TRBV12-4
TGTGCCAGCAGTCAACGTCTAGGGAGGGAGCAGTTCTTC	CASSQRLGREQFF	few	TRBJ2-1	.	TRBV28
TGTGCCAGCAGCAGTACCCCAGGCACCTACAATGAGCAGTTCTTC	CASSSTPGTYNEQFF	many	TRBJ2-1	.	TRBV7-8
TGCAGTGCTCCCCTAATCGGAGACACCATATATTTT	CSAPLIGDTIYF	many	TRBJ1-3	.	TRBV20-1
TGTGCCAGCAGCCGGGACAGTTACTACGAGCAGTACTTC	CASSRDSYYEQYF	many	TRBJ2-7	TRBD1	TRBV14
TGTGCCACCAGCCGGACGGTCGGGGGATCACCCCTCCACTTT	CATSRTVGGSPLHF	many	TRBJ1-6	.	TRBV15
TGTGCCAGCAGCCCGCCTCCGGGACACTGGAATTCACCCCTCCACTTT	CASSPPPGHWNSPLHF	few	TRBJ1-6	.	TRBV11-2
TGTGCCAGCAGCCAAGAAGAGCTAGCGGGTGGGCGGGAAGCCAAAAACATTCAGTACTTC	CASSQEELAGGREAKNIQYF	.	TRBJ2-4	TRBD2	TRBV3-1